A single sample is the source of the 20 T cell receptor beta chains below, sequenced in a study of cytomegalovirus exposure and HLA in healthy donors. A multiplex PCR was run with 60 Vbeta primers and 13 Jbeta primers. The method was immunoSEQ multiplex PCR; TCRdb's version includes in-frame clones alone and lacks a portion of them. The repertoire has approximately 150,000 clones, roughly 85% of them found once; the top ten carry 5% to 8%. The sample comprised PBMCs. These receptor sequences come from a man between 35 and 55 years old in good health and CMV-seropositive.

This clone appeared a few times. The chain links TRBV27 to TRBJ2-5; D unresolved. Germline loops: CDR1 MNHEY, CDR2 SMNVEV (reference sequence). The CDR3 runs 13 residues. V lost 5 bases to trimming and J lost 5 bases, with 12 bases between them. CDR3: CASSPLNGETQYF. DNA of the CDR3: TGTGCCAGCAGTCCGCTGAACGGGGAGACCCAGTACTTC.

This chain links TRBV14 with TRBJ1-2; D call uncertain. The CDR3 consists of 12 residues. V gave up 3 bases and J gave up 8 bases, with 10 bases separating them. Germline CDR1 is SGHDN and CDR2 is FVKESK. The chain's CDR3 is CASSQDGGGYTF. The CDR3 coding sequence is TGTGCCAGCAGCCAGGACGGAGGAGGCTACACCTTC.

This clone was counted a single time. CDR3 amino acids: CASSRGEGETQYF. As DNA, the CDR3 is TGTGCCAGCAGCAGGGGAGAGGGGGAGACCCAGTACTTC. The chain uses TRBV27 and TRBJ2-5, with D perhaps matching TRBD1 (6 bases). Germline loops: CDR1 MNHEY, CDR2 SMNVEV (reference sequence). The CDR3 is 13 residues long. The V gene lost 6 bases and the J gene lost 5 bases, with 13 bases spanning the gap.

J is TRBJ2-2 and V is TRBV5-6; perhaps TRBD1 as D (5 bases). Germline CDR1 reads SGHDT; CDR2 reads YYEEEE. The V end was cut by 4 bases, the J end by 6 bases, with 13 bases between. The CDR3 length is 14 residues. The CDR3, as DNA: TGTGCCAGCAGCCTACGTGGGGCCCCCGGGGAGCTGTTTTTT. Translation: CASSLRGAPGELFF.

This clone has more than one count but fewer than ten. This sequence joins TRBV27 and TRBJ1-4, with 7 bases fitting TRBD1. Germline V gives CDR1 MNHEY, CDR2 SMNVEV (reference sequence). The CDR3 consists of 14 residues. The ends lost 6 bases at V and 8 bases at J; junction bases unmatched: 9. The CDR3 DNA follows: TGTGCCAGCAGCCGGGGACAGCACGACGAAAAACTGTTTTTT. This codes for CASSRGQHDEKLFF.

For the CDR3, the DNA is TGCAGTGTTACAGTTTATGAAAAACTGTTTTTT. Its protein is CSVTVYEKLFF. The chain couples TRBV20-1 to TRBJ1-4; no clear D. Deletions cut 7 bases from V and 6 bases from J, with 9 bases between. From germline, CDR1 is DFQATT and CDR2 SNEGSKA (reference sequence). CDR3 length: 11 amino acids.

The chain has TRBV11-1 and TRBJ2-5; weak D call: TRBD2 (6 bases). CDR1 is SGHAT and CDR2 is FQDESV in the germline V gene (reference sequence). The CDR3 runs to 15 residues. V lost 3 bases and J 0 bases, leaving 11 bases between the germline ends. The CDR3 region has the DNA TGTGCCAGCAGCTTCTTAGCGGATTACCAAGAGACCCAGTACTTC. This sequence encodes CASSFLADYQETQYF.

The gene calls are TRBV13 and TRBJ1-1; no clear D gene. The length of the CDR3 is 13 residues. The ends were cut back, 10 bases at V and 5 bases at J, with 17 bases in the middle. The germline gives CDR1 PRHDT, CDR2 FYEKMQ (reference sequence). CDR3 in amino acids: CAIPTRGFTEAFF. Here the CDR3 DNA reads TGTGCCATCCCTACGCGAGGTTTTACTGAAGCTTTCTTT.

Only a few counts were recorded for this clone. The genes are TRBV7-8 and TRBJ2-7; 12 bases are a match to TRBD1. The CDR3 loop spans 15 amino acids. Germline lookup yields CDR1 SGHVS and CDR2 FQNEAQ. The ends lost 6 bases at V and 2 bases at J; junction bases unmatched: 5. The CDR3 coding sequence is TGTGCCAGCAGTTCGAGGGACAGGGGGCCCTACGAGCAGTACTTC. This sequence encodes CASSSRDRGPYEQYF.

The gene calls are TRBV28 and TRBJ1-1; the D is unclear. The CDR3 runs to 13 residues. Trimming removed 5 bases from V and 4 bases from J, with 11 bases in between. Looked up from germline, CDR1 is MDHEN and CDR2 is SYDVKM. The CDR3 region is CASSHPLGTEAFF. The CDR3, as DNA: TGTGCCAGCAGTCACCCTCTCGGCACTGAAGCTTTCTTT.

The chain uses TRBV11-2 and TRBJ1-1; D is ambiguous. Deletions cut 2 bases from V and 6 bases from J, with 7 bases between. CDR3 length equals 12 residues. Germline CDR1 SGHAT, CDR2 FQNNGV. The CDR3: CASSLTGAEAFF. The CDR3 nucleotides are TGTGCCAGCAGCTTAACGGGAGCTGAAGCTTTCTTT.

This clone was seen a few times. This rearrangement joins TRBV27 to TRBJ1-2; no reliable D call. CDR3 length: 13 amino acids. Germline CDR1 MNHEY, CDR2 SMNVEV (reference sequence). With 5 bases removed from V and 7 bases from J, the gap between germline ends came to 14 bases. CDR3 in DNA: TGTGCCAGCAGTCCACACGGACTCCTTGGCTACACCTTC. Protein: CASSPHGLLGYTF.

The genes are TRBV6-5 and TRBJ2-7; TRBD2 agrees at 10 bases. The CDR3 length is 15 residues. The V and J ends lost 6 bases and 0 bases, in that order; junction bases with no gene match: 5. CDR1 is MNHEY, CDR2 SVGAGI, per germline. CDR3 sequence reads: CASRATSGSSYEQYF. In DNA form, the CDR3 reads TGTGCCAGCAGAGCGACTAGCGGGTCCTCCTACGAGCAGTACTTC.

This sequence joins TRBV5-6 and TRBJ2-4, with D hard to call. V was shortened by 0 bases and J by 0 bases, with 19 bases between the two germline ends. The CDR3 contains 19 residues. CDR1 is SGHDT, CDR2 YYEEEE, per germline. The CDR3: CASSLAGYSPALAKNIQYF. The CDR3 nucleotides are TGTGCCAGCAGCTTGGCTGGTTATTCGCCAGCGCTAGCCAAAAACATTCAGTACTTC.

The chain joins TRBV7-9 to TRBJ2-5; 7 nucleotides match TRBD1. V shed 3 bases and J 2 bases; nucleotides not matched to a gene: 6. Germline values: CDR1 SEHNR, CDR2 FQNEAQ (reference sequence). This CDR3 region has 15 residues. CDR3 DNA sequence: TGTGCCAGCAGCTTCGGACAGGCCCAACAAGAGACCCAGTACTTC. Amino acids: CASSFGQAQQETQYF.

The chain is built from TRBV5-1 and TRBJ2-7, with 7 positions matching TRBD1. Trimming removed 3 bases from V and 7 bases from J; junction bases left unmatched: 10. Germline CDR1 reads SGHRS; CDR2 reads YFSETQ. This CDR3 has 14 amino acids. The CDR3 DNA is TGCGCCAGCAGCTCTACAGGGGACGGCAAAGAGCAGTACTTC. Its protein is CASSSTGDGKEQYF.

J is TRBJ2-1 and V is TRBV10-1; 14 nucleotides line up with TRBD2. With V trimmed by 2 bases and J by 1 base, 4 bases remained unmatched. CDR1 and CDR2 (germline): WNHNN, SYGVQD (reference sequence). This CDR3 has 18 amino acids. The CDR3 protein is CASSEKGLAGVSYNEQFF. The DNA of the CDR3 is TGCGCCAGCAGTGAGAAGGGACTAGCGGGAGTTTCCTACAATGAGCAGTTCTTC.

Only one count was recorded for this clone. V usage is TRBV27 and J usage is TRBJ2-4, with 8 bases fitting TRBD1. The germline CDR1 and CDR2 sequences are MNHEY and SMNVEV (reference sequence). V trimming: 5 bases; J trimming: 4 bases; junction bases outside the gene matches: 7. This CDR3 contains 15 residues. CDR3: CASSDPGTGKNIQYF. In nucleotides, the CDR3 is TGTGCCAGCAGTGATCCCGGGACAGGAAAAAACATTCAGTACTTC.

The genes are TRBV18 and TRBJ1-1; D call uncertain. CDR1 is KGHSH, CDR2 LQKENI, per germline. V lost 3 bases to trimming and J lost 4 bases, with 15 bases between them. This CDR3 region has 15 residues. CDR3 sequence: CASSPGEGFITEAFF. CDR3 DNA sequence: TGTGCCAGCTCACCGGGCGAGGGTTTTATCACTGAAGCTTTCTTT.

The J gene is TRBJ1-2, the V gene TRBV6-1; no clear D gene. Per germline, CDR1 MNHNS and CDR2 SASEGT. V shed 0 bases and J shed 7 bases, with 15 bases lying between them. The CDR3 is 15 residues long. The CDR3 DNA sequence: TGTGCCAGCAGTGAAGCGGGAGACTCCGTCGGTGGCTACACCTTC. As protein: CASSEAGDSVGGYTF.